This T cell receptor (beta chain) was sequenced in a study of identical twins. Notes on the study in general: It was cross-sectional statistical analysis, not following the same donors, that the conclusions relied on. Beta out-of-frame sequences showed weaker excess sharing between twins. Models, which agreed with sharing between unrelated individuals, nonetheless underestimated the out-of-frame TCR alpha sharing seen in monozygotic twins.

CDR1 and CDR2 from the germline V gene are KGHSH and LQKENI. V trimming: 2 bases; J trimming: 3 bases; junction bases outside the gene matches: 0. This CDR3 has 14 amino acids. This clonotype has a handful of counts. Its antigen is unidentified. Carrying unique molecular identifiers, the cDNA also gained a universal primer site through template switching. TCRdb analysed the 5' RACE reads with MiXCR anew, one entry per CDR3 protein. The sample contains roughly 200,000 distinct CDR3 sequences, about 7.5% of which appear only once. These data were also reused for a study on yellow fever vaccine responses in identical twins.

What was sequenced was memory (CD45RO+) T cells sorted from blood. This TCR derives from a woman between 18 and 29 years old in good health. The rearrangement uses TRBV18 and TRBJ2-7; 11 nucleotides match TRBD2. CDR3 in amino acids: CASSPTSGSYEQYF. The CDR3 nucleotides are TGTGCCAGCTCACCAACTAGCGGGAGCTACGAGCAGTACTTC.